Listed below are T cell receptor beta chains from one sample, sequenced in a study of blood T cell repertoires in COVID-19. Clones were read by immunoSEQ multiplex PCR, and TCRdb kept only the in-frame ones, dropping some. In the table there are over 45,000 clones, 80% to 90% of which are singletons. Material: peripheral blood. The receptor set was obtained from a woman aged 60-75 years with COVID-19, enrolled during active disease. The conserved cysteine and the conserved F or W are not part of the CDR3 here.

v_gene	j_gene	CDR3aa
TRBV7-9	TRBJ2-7	ASSPARMGYEQY
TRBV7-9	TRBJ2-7	ASSGLFSYEQY
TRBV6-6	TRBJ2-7	ASRTGTSRYEQY
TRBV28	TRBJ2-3	ASSVLAASTDTQY
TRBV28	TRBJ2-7	ASSRDRALYEQY
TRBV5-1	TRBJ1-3	ASSLQGASGNTIY
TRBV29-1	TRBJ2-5	SVVGWVYGETQY
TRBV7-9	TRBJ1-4	AIPPRGATNEKLF
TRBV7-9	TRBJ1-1	ASLGASNTEAF
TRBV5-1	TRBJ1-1	ASSPQVGRGNTEAF
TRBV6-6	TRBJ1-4	ASSYPGGQGVEKLF
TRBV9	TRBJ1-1	ASSVDPGRTEAF
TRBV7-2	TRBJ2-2	ASSPGSFNTGELF
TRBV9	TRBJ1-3	ASSAQGNTIY
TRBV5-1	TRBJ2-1	ASSLAGSSYNEQF
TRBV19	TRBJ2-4	ASSPPYFGEFGGKNIQY
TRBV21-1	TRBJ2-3	ASSKRGSGGDGTDTQY
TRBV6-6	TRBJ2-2	ASSYGLPSGTGELF
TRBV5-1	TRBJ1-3	ASSAGTAGNTIY